This T cell receptor (beta chain) was sequenced for a study of blood T cell repertoires in COVID-19 (dated by TCRdb to 2020 to 2022). Background on the whole study: Samples from collaborators originated in the United States, Italy and Spain and spanned both the acute and convalescent phases of COVID-19. The dataset comprised deeply sampled blood TCRbeta repertoires from subjects exposed to, actively infected with, or recovered from COVID-19. The prospective study material was composed of cDNA or gDNA derived from T cells, B-cell-depleted T cells, or PBMCs. A freely available public database, intended as a resource for researchers studying the immune response to SARS-CoV-2, is where the repertoires were released. Where HLA class I and class II types were available, the types were taken from metadata supplied by the sample provider, not from assay-based typing. A de-identified subject ID, COVID-19 status, age in years and sex were almost always included in the sample metadata. Samples were obtained from the ongoing ImmuneRACE study (first 160 participants) and from some 1,300 subjects provided by 6 global collaborators. On the study overall, not on this receptor specifically: Clinical and demographic metadata were provided uncurated, with the amount varying by source and participant.

Each collaborating institution followed its own protocols to collect whole blood in K2EDTA tubes. For TCRbeta analysis, collaborator samples were shipped as frozen whole blood, as isolated PBMCs, or as DNA extracted from either sample type. The immunoSEQ Assay, a bias-controlled multiplex PCR, was used to amplify TCRbeta CDR3 regions from genomic DNA. The published analysis was carried out like this. The number of nucleated cells in each sample was estimated by amplification of reference gene primers within the assay. To quantify the absolute abundance of each unique TCRbeta CDR3 rearrangement, sequence reads were collapsed and filtered. For each sample, productive Simpson clonality was calculated as the square root of Simpson's diversity index over productive rearrangements. The immuneACCESS repertoire file appears here via TCRdb, limited to in-frame rearrangements. These files lack a portion of the clones; in checked studies, under half of the deficit traces to unresolved V genes, and the cause of the others is not known. The V and J calls and clone size were taken over from that table, and D and trimming were inferred from the DNA. This sample gives over 400,000 clones in total; 70% to 90% of them show up just once. The top ten constitute more than 1.4% of the sample.

Of note for this clone: It has no known antigen specificity. Nothing much larger sits one base from this clone, and base qualities are not available.

Sequencing input: peripheral blood. The clonotype was recovered from a woman in her twenties or thirties with active or convalescent COVID-19.

The bases read TGTGCCAGCAGCCCCCCACCCGGGTACAATGAGCAGTTCTTC. Translation gives CASSPPPGYNEQFF. The chain is assembled from TRBV7-2 and TRBJ2-1, with the D gene not clear enough to name. From cysteine to phenylalanine, the CDR3 is 14 amino acids long. Of the read, only the CDR3 DNA is kept; its 42 bases are in frame from base 1. The germline V gene supplies CDR1 SGHTA and CDR2 FQGNSA. The V and J ends are trimmed by 5 bases and 4 bases, leaving 12 bases between them.